Presented here are 13 T cell receptor beta chains from one specimen sequenced in a study of shared clonotypes between healthy human individuals. Sequenced by immunoSEQ multiplex PCR; TCRdb stores in-frame clones only, minus some. The profile shows around 1.5 million clones, around 98% of them singletons. Sequencing was done on a sample of naive CD4+ T cells sorted from blood. Subset of the sample: CD45RA+ positively selected. The receptors were sampled from a man between 25 and 39 years old in good health.

This chain connects TRBV6-1 to TRBJ2-7; 7 positions match TRBD1. The CDR3 totals 13 residues. Losses at the gene ends were 7 bases for V and 2 bases for J; bases not matched to a gene: 5. Germline-derived CDR1 and CDR2 are MNHNS and SASEGT. CDR3 amino acids: CASNAGGTYEQYF. CDR3 in DNA: TGTGCCAGCAACGCAGGGGGTACCTACGAGCAGTACTTC.

The genes are TRBV7-9 and TRBJ2-2, with D unclear. CDR3 length: 13 amino acids. Trimming removed 3 bases from V and 5 bases from J, with 7 bases in between. CDR1 is SEHNR and CDR2 is FQNEAQ in the germline V gene (reference sequence). Written as DNA, the CDR3 is TGTGCCAGCAGCTTCGGGCCTACCGGGGAGCTGTTTTTT. Protein sequence: CASSFGPTGELFF.

The chain couples TRBV19 to TRBJ2-7; a weak D match, TRBD2 (6 bases). Trimming shortened V by 4 bases and J by 2 bases, and 15 bases separated the two germline ends. Germline loops: CDR1 LNHDA, CDR2 SQIVND (reference sequence). CDR3 size: 15 residues. The CDR3 nucleotides are TGTGCCAGTAGTAGTCCGGGACTGCCCACCTACGAGCAGTACTTC. Amino acid sequence: CASSSPGLPTYEQYF.

The V gene is TRBV5-1, the J gene TRBJ1-3; D is uncertain. Germline lookup yields CDR1 SGHRS and CDR2 YFSETQ. This CDR3 spans 17 amino acids. Trimming left V 5 bases short and J 2 bases short, with 20 bases between. Written as DNA, the CDR3 is TGCGCCAGCAGTAGTGGAGCTTCACTAATTCCTGGAAACACCATATATTTT. This sequence encodes CASSSGASLIPGNTIYF.

The chain joins TRBV10-1 to TRBJ2-7, with D perhaps assigned TRBD1 or TRBD2 (5 bases each). Between the trimmed V and J ends, which lost 2 bases and 9 bases, there was a span of 8 bases. The length of the CDR3 is 11 residues. Per the germline V gene, CDR1 is WNHNN and CDR2 is SYGVQD (reference sequence). This CDR3 reads CASSEQGVQYF. CDR3 bases: TGCGCCAGCAGTGAGCAGGGAGTGCAGTACTTC.

The chain recombines TRBV2 with TRBJ2-1; 9 bases fit TRBD2. In germline, CDR1 is SNHLY, CDR2 FYNNEI. The J segment lost 5 bases and the V segment lost 7 bases, leaving 6 bases of the junction unmatched. This CDR3 contains 14 residues. The CDR3 DNA is TGTGCCAGCACACTAGCGGGCATAGACAATGAGCAGTTCTTC. This translates into CASTLAGIDNEQFF.

V gene TRBV5-1 combines with J gene TRBJ2-7; no clear D gene. Germline CDR1 is SGHRS and CDR2 is YFSETQ. The germline V and J ends were trimmed by 3 bases and 0 bases, with 10 bases remaining between them. This CDR3 region has 14 residues. The CDR3 protein is CASSSLVNSYEQYF. In DNA form, the CDR3 reads TGCGCCAGCAGCTCACTGGTGAACTCCTACGAGCAGTACTTC.

This chain joins TRBV5-4 and TRBJ1-2; no clear D gene. V dropped 0 bases and J dropped 10 bases, with 13 bases sitting between them. The CDR3 runs 13 residues. The V gene's germline CDR1 is SGHNT and CDR2 YYREEE (reference sequence). The CDR3 DNA is TGTGCCAGCAGCTTGGAACAGCGCGCTGACTACACCTTC. Translation gives CASSLEQRADYTF.

The chain links TRBV2 to TRBJ1-1; D gene ambiguous. Germline V gene data show CDR1 as SNHLY and CDR2 as FYNNEI. Trimming pared 10 bases from V and 4 bases from J, leaving 16 bases between. CDR3 length equals 13 residues. The CDR3 DNA reads as TGTGCCAACCATGGACCTGGCGGCACTGAAGCTTTCTTT. Its translation: CANHGPGGTEAFF.

V is TRBV5-1 and J is TRBJ2-1; D remains unclear. This CDR3 spans 15 amino acids. Germline lookup yields CDR1 SGHRS and CDR2 YFSETQ. The V gene lost 0 bases and the J gene lost 1 base, with 8 bases spanning the gap. The CDR3 nucleotides read TGCGCCAGCAGCTTGGGCAGTCAGTCCTACAATGAGCAGTTCTTC. Translating it yields CASSLGSQSYNEQFF.

The gene calls are TRBV5-1 and TRBJ1-4; the match to TRBD1 covers 7 bases. Germline lookup yields CDR1 SGHRS and CDR2 YFSETQ. Germline trimming cut 4 bases from V and 5 bases from J; bases unmatched to any gene: 2. The CDR3 covers 13 residues. Here the CDR3 DNA reads TGCGCCAGCAGCGCACAGGGGAATGAAAAACTGTTTTTT. It translates to CASSAQGNEKLFF.

The V call is TRBV5-5, the J call TRBJ1-4, with TRBD1 identical over 8 bases. V was pared by 0 bases and J by 8 bases, with 6 bases of the junction left unmatched. Germline values: CDR1 SGHKS, CDR2 YYEKEE (reference sequence). CDR3 length equals 15 residues. This chain's CDR3 is CASSLAGGRREKLFF. For the CDR3, the DNA is TGTGCCAGCAGCTTGGCAGGGGGCAGGAGGGAAAAACTGTTTTTT.

DNA for the CDR3: TGTGCCATCAGCCCGGGACAGGGAGGCTCTGGGGCCAACGTCCTGACTTTC. Translated: CAISPGQGGSGANVLTF. The rearrangement links TRBV10-3 to TRBJ2-6, with 9 bases aligning to TRBD1. The CDR3 totals 17 residues. V gave up 6 bases and J gave up 0 bases; unmatched junction bases: 6. CDR1 and CDR2 (germline): ENHRY, SYGVKD.